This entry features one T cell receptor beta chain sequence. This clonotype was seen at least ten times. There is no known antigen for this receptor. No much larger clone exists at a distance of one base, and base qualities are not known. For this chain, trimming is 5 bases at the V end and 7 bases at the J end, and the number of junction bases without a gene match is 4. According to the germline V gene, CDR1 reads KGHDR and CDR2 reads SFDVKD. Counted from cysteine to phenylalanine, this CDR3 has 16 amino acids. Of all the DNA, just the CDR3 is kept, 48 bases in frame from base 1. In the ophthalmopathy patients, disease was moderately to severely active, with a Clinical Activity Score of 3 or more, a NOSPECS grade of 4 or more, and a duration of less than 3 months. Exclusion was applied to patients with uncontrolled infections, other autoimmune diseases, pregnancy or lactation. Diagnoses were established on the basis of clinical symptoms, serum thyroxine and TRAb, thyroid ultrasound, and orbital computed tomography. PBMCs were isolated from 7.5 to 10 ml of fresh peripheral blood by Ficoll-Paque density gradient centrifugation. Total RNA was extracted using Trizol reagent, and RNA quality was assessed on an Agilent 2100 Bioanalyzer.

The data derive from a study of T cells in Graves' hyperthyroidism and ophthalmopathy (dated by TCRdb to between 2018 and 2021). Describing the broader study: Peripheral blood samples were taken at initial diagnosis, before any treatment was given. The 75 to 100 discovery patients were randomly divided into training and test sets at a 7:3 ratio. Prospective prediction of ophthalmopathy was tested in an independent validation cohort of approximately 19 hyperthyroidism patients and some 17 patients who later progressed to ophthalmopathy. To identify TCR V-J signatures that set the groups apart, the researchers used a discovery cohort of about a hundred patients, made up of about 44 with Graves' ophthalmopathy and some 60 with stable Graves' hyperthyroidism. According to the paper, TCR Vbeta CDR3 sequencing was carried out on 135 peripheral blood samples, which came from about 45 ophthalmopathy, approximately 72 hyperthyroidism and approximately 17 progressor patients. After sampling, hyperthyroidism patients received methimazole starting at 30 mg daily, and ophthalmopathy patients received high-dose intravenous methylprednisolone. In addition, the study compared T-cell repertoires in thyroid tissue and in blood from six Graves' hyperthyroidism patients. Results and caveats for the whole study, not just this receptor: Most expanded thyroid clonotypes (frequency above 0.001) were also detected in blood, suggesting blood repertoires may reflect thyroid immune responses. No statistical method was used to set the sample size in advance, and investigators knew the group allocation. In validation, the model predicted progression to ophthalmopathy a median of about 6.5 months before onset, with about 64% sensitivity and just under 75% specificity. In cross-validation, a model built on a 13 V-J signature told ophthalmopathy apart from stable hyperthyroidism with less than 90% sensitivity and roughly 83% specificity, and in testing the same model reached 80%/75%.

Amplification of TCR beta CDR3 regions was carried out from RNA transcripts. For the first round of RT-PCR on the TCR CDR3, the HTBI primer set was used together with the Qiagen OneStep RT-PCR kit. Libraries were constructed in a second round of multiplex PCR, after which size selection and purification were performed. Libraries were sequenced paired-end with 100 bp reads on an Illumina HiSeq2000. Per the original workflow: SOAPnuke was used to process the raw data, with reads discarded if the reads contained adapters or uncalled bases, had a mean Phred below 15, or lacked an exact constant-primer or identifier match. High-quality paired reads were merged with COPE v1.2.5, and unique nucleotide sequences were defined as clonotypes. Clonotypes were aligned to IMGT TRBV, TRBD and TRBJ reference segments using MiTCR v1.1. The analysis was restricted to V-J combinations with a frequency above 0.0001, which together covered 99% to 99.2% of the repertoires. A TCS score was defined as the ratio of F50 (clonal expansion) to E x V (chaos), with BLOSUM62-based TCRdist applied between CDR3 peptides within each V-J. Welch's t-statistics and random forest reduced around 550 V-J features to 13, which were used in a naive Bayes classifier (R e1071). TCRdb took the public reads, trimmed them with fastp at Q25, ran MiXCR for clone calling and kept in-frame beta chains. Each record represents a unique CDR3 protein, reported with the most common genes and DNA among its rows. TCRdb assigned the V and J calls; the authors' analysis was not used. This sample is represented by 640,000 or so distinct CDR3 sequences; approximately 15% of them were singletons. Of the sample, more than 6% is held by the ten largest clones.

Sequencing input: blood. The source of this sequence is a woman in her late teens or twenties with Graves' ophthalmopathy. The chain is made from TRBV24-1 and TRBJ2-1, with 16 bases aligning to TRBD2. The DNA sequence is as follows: TGTGCCACCAGTGGGGGACTAGCGGGAGGGAGGAATGAGCAGTTCTTC. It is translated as CATSGGLAGGRNEQFF.